This paragraph covers one TCR beta chain sequence. The target antigen is unknown. The protocol was immunoSEQ multiplex PCR, while the TCRdb copy is restricted to in-frame clones and leaves out a portion. The table shows around 7,000 clones, with around 89% occurring only once. The data stem from a study of somatic mutations in cytotoxic T cells in rheumatoid arthritis. The study's findings and limits: In about an eighth of the 65 patients, the largest CD8+ clone exceeded 20% of CD8+ cells. CD8+ clonality increased with age in rheumatoid arthritis patients but not in healthy controls.

Positively selected by magnetic beads, CD4+ and CD8+ cells were purity-checked by flow cytometry. V lost 2 bases and J 0 bases, leaving 20 bases between the germline ends. Per germline, CDR1 MNHNS and CDR2 SASEGT. The CDR3 loop spans 19 amino acids. The receptor was isolated from a woman aged 70 to 79 with rheumatoid arthritis. The material sequenced was CD8+ T cells sorted from blood. This chain connects TRBV6-1 to TRBJ1-5; the D is unclear. The CDR3 coding sequence is TGTGCCAGCAGTGAATCGAGGGCTCCCCTTGCCCTTAGCAATCAGCCCCAGCATTTT. It yields the protein CASSESRAPLALSNQPQHF.